The clone carrying this T cell receptor beta chain has at least ten counts. Its antigen remains unknown. The CDR3 is 14 residues long. Trimming took 5 bases from V and 8 from J; bases not matched to a gene: 8. Germline CDR1 is SEHNR and CDR2 is FQNEAQ (reference sequence). The data were taken from a study of response to subunit inactivated influenza vaccine. Study-level points and caveats: The authors put forward the suggestion that each seasonal influenza vaccination may bring in only a limited number of new T cells.

TCRdb ran MiXCR on the RT-PCR reads and lists one entry per CDR3 protein. The sample lists over 450,000 distinct CDR3 sequences, 13% occurring once. This clonotype was sampled from a man between 45 and 60 years old who received an inactivated influenza vaccine. The chain links TRBV7-9 to TRBJ2-1; 8 bases agree with TRBD1. This specimen was PBMCs from blood, taken about 40 days after vaccination. The CDR3 sequence is CASSRTQGADEQFF. The CDR3 region has the DNA TGTGCCAGCAGCCGTACCCAGGGGGCCGATGAGCAGTTCTTC.